This entry lists 5 T cell receptor beta chains sequenced from one sample in a study of blood T cell repertoires in COVID-19. This table comes from immunoSEQ multiplex PCR, and its TCRdb copy is limited to in-frame clones, with some not included. The table has approximately 210,000 clones, roughly 84% seen once. Sample: peripheral blood. The receptors derive from a young man with active or convalescent COVID-19.

The rearrangement uses TRBV11-2 and TRBJ1-2; no firm D call. The ends were cut back, 1 base at V and 3 bases at J, with 9 bases in the middle. Germline-derived CDR1 and CDR2 are SGHAT and FQNNGV. The CDR3 is 14 residues long. CDR3 nucleotides: TGTGCCAGCAGCTTAGTGGCGGCGGACTATGGCTACACCTTC. Translation gives CASSLVAADYGYTF.

This clone was recorded a few times. J is TRBJ1-2 and V is TRBV11-2, with TRBD1 identical over 12 bases. With V trimmed by 6 bases and J by 6 bases, 11 bases remained unmatched. Germline-derived CDR1 and CDR2 are SGHAT and FQNNGV. The CDR3 is 16 amino acids. The CDR3 loop is CASSTITGTGGHGYTF. As DNA, the CDR3 is TGTGCCAGCAGTACAATAACCGGGACAGGGGGCCATGGCTACACCTTC.

This chain joins TRBV6-4 and TRBJ2-3, with D tentatively TRBD1 (6 bases). Germline V gene sequence: CDR1 MRHNA, CDR2 SNTAGT. The CDR3 totals 13 residues. V shed 5 bases and J shed 1 base, with 7 bases lying between them. The CDR3 is CASSRQGTDTQYF. CDR3 sequence (DNA): TGTGCCAGCAGTAGACAGGGCACAGATACGCAGTATTTT.

The V and J genes are TRBV18 and TRBJ2-5; D not resolved. Deletions cut 6 bases from V and 5 bases from J, with 13 bases between. In germline, CDR1 is KGHSH, CDR2 LQKENI. The CDR3 contains 13 residues. The CDR3 region has the DNA TGTGCCAGCTCTCGTATCCTAGAGGAGACCCAGTACTTC. Amino acid sequence: CASSRILEETQYF.

The V gene is TRBV5-6, the J gene TRBJ1-2; D is uncertain. V gave up 0 bases and J gave up 7 bases, with 13 bases separating them. The CDR3 consists of 14 residues. The V gene's germline CDR1 is SGHDT and CDR2 YYEEEE. The chain's CDR3 is CASSLGRGNGGYTF. The CDR3 DNA follows: TGTGCCAGCAGCTTGGGCCGAGGCAACGGTGGCTACACCTTC.